This T cell receptor beta chain stems from a study of shared clonotypes between healthy human individuals. This clone showed up just once. Sequencing was performed with immunoSEQ multiplex PCR; in TCRdb, only in-frame clones are kept and a portion is missing. The table has a few million clones, just under 95% seen once. Germline-derived CDR1 and CDR2 are MDHEN and SYDVKM. The CDR3 contains 12 residues. V was trimmed by 7 bases and J by 0 bases, leaving 6 bases between them. Sequenced input: naive CD4+ T cells from PBMCs. Subset noted: CD45RA+ positively selected. The sequence came from a man between 18 and 35 years old in good health. Some clones in this sample may be carry-over from other donors' samples. V gene TRBV28 combines with J gene TRBJ2-5; D uncertain. The CDR3 nucleotides are TGTGCCAGCAAGCCTAACCAAGAGACCCAGTACTTC. Amino acid sequence: CASKPNQETQYF.